These 20 T cell receptor beta chains were all obtained from the same sample, sequenced in a study of OX40 agonist ivuxolimab in advanced cancers. The protocol was immunoSEQ multiplex PCR, while the TCRdb copy is restricted to in-frame clones and leaves out a portion. There are 70,000 to 80,000 clones in the sample; about 90% occur only once, and around 6.3% lies in the top ten. The specimen comprised CD4+ or CD8+ T cells sorted from blood, sampled in a trial of the OX40 agonist ivuxolimab. These receptor sequences come from an adult with an advanced solid tumor such as melanoma, head and neck, liver or kidney cancer.

V is TRBV28 and J is TRBJ2-7; D may match TRBD1 or TRBD2 (5 bases each). This CDR3 has 16 residues. V gave up 3 bases and J gave up 4 bases, with 19 bases separating them. From germline, CDR1 is MDHEN and CDR2 SYDVKM. The DNA of the CDR3 is TGTGCCAGCAGTTTCTCCCCAGGGACCAATCTTTACGAGCAGTACTTC. This encodes CASSFSPGTNLYEQYF.

This chain uses TRBV27 with TRBJ2-7, with 8 bases lining up with TRBD2. From germline, CDR1 is MNHEY and CDR2 SMNVEV (reference sequence). The CDR3 is 17 amino acids. V was clipped by 4 bases and J by 1 base; unmatched bases: 12. CDR3 nucleotides: TGTGCCAGCAGTTCCTATCCTCCGGGGGGGGGATCCTACGAGCAGTACTTC. This translates into CASSSYPPGGGSYEQYF.

This sequence joins TRBV5-1 and TRBJ2-1; D perhaps matches TRBD2 (5 bases). V lost 0 bases and J lost 4, with 14 bases in between. This CDR3 spans 16 amino acids. The V gene's germline CDR1 is SGHRS and CDR2 YFSETQ. The CDR3 is CASSLDLAGLYNEQFF. The DNA for the CDR3 is TGCGCCAGCAGCTTGGATCTGGCTGGACTTTACAATGAGCAGTTCTTC.

This rearrangement joins TRBV19 to TRBJ1-1; TRBD1 aligns across 7 bases. CDR1 is LNHDA and CDR2 is SQIVND in the germline V gene (reference sequence). CDR3 length: 14 residues. V lost 3 bases, J lost 4 bases, and 5 bases stayed unmatched. CDR3 residues: CASSIQGGLTEAFF. In DNA, the CDR3 is TGTGCCAGTAGTATCCAAGGGGGCCTCACTGAAGCTTTCTTT.

The J gene is TRBJ2-1, the V gene TRBV18; unclear D gene. This CDR3 comprises 13 residues. CDR1 is KGHSH, CDR2 LQKENI, per germline. The V gene lost 3 bases and the J gene lost 7 bases, with 10 bases spanning the gap. CDR3 nucleotides: TGTGCCAGCTCACCCCTTGTAGGGAATGAGCAGTTCTTC. Protein: CASSPLVGNEQFF.

This chain links TRBV4-3 with TRBJ2-7; D is tentatively TRBD1 or TRBD2 (7 bases each). Germline loops: CDR1 LGHNA, CDR2 YSLEER. The CDR3 extends over 16 amino acids. Trimming left V 0 bases short and J 7 bases short, with 19 bases between. The CDR3 bases are TGCGCCAGCAGCCAAGATCAGACAGGGAGGGCTCGAGAGCAGTACTTC. It codes for CASSQDQTGRAREQYF.

The chain recombines TRBV7-8 with TRBJ2-7; tentatively, D is TRBD2 (5 bases). Per germline, CDR1 SGHVS and CDR2 FQNEAQ. This CDR3 spans 15 amino acids. V dropped 6 bases and J dropped 3 bases, with 18 bases sitting between them. The CDR3 reads CASSQEAVRDYEQYF. CDR3 nucleotides: TGTGCCAGCAGTCAAGAGGCGGTTCGGGACTACGAGCAGTACTTC.

V gene TRBV27 combines with J gene TRBJ1-4, with D maybe TRBD1 (5 bases). The CDR3 runs to 16 residues. Germline V gives CDR1 MNHEY, CDR2 SMNVEV (reference sequence). Trimming removed 5 bases at V and 0 bases at J, with 13 bases between. This chain's CDR3 is CASSPLRDATNEKLFF. The CDR3, as DNA: TGTGCCAGCAGTCCTCTTCGGGACGCAACTAATGAAAAACTGTTTTTT.

The chain links TRBV29-1 to TRBJ2-7; 11 bases match TRBD1. The V gene's germline CDR1 is SQVTM and CDR2 ANQGSEA. The ends lost 4 bases at V and 6 bases at J; junction bases unmatched: 2. The CDR3 has 12 residues. This chain's CDR3 is CSVVDRGREQYF. The CDR3 DNA reads as TGCAGCGTTGTGGACAGGGGGCGCGAGCAGTACTTC.

This clone showed up just once. V gene TRBV6-5 combines with J gene TRBJ1-5; no firm D call. Germline V gives CDR1 MNHEY, CDR2 SVGAGI. The CDR3 length is 15 residues. The V gene lost 5 bases and the J gene lost 3 bases, with 14 bases spanning the gap. The CDR3 region is CASSLRGSPNQPQHF. The CDR3 DNA reads TGTGCCAGCAGTCTCCGCGGTAGTCCCAATCAGCCCCAGCATTTT.

The table lists this clone with a count of one. The chain uses TRBV5-1 and TRBJ1-1, with D possibly being TRBD1 (6 bases). Germline V gene sequence: CDR1 SGHRS, CDR2 YFSETQ. This CDR3 is built from 15 residues. Trimming took 4 bases from V and 1 from J, leaving 14 bases between them. CDR3 nucleotides: TGCGCCAGCAGCCGCCGGGGGGCCGCGAACACTGAAGCTTTCTTT. The encoded protein is CASSRRGAANTEAFF.

This clone has just one count. The chain is built from TRBV6-5 and TRBJ2-7; the D is unclear. The V and J ends lost 5 bases and 4 bases respectively, with 3 bases between them. The CDR3 sequence is 10 residues long. Looked up from germline, CDR1 is MNHEY and CDR2 is SVGAGI. The CDR3 is CASSVYEQYF. The CDR3 DNA follows: TGTGCCAGCAGTGTGTACGAGCAGTACTTC.

The chain uses TRBV7-2 and TRBJ2-7, with 12 bases that match TRBD2. The germline V gene encodes CDR1 SGHTA and CDR2 FQGNSA. V dropped 2 bases and J dropped 4; count of bases not matched to a gene: 3. This CDR3 contains 15 residues. Here the CDR3 DNA reads TGTGCCAGCAGCTTATTGACTAGCGGGAGTTACGAGCAGTACTTC. Translation gives CASSLLTSGSYEQYF.

This clone showed up just once. The CDR3 DNA sequence: TGTGCCAGCAGTGAAGGATCCGGGACAGGGGGGTTGTTCTACAATGAGCAGTTCTTC. Protein sequence: CASSEGSGTGGLFYNEQFF. V is TRBV6-1 and J is TRBJ2-1, with TRBD1 matching 11 bases. This CDR3 has 19 amino acids. Germline lookup yields CDR1 MNHNS and CDR2 SASEGT. V shed 1 base, J shed 3 bases, and the junction held 11 bases outside the gene matches.

The chain has TRBV5-3 and TRBJ1-2; TRBD1 matches at 8 bases. TRBV5-3 is known as an ORF, though its function is uncertain. J was trimmed by 4 bases and V by 8 bases; bases with no gene match: 10. This CDR3 has 14 residues. The CDR3 DNA sequence: TGTGCCAGCAGTCCTGGACAGGGTAGCTATGGCTACACCTTC. Amino acids: CASSPGQGSYGYTF.

This chain connects TRBV28 to TRBJ2-1; the match to TRBD2 covers 7 bases. There are 14 residues in the CDR3. The junction had 7 bases not matched to a gene; V was cut back by 3 bases and J by 8 bases. Germline CDR1 MDHEN, CDR2 SYDVKM. This CDR3 is CASSFAGEVHEQFF. In DNA form, the CDR3 reads TGTGCCAGCAGTTTCGCGGGAGAGGTCCATGAGCAGTTCTTC.

This clone showed up just a few times. The V and J genes are TRBV5-1 and TRBJ1-6; D remains unclear. CDR1 is SGHRS and CDR2 is YFSETQ in the germline V gene. The CDR3 sequence is 14 residues long. Trimming removed 10 bases from V and 0 bases from J, with 11 bases in between. CDR3 in amino acids: CAPLQSSYNSPLHF. The CDR3 coding sequence is TGCGCCCCCCTCCAAAGCTCCTATAATTCACCCCTCCACTTT.

In this sample, this clone turned up a few times. The genes are TRBV28 and TRBJ2-7, with 7 bases matching TRBD1. Germline trimming cut 10 bases from V and 2 bases from J; bases unmatched to any gene: 2. This CDR3 contains 11 residues. The germline V gene has CDR1 MDHEN and CDR2 SYDVKM. As DNA, the CDR3 is TGTGCCATGGGGACAGCCTACGAGCAGTACTTC. This gives the protein CAMGTAYEQYF.

The chain has TRBV5-6 and TRBJ1-2, with a possible D match to TRBD1 (5 bases). V lost 0 bases to trimming and J lost 3 bases, with 15 bases between them. Germline CDR1 SGHDT, CDR2 YYEEEE. CDR3 length: 16 residues. The CDR3 DNA sequence: TGTGCCAGCAGCTTGGGCTTTCCCGGGACGGACTATGGCTACACCTTC. It codes for CASSLGFPGTDYGYTF.

The rearrangement links TRBV4-3 to TRBJ1-5; D not certain. Germline CDR1 LGHNA, CDR2 YSLEER. V shed 0 bases and J shed 2 bases, with 5 bases lying between them. The CDR3 is 14 residues long. The CDR3 DNA reads as TGCGCCAGCAGCCAAGATATGGGCAATCAGCCCCAGCATTTT. Amino acid sequence: CASSQDMGNQPQHF.